The 7 T cell receptor beta chains presented below share a single source sample, sequenced in a study of blood T cell repertoires in COVID-19. TCRdb keeps only in-frame clones here, not all; method: immunoSEQ multiplex PCR. The sample holds about 38,000 clones, around 90% seen once. Sequences were obtained from peripheral blood. The receptors shown here come from a man in his sixties with COVID-19, enrolled during active disease.

The table lists this clone with a few counts. J is TRBJ2-3 and V is TRBV5-1, with 9 bases identical to TRBD2. Trimming at V came to 2 bases and at J to 1 base, leaving 8 bases not matched to a gene. This CDR3 is 17 amino acids long. CDR1 and CDR2 (germline): SGHRS, YFSETQ. In DNA form, the CDR3 reads TGCGCCAGCAGCTTTCAGCCTAGCGGGACCGGCACAGATACGCAGTATTTT. The encoded protein is CASSFQPSGTGTDTQYF. Looking up the rest from reference TRBV5-1 and TRBJ2-3 gives the full variable domain: KAGVTQTPRYLIKTRGQQVTLSCSPISGHRSVSWYQQTPGQGLQFLFEYFSETQRNKGNFPGRFSGRQFSNSRSEMNVSTLELGDSALYLCASSFQPSGTGTDTQYFGPGTRLTVL.

The CDR3 nucleotides read TGTGCCAGCAGCCAAGGGGGAGCTTATGGGGCCTACAATGAGCAGTTCTTC. Translation: CASSQGGAYGAYNEQFF. The chain joins TRBV4-2 to TRBJ2-1; weak D call: TRBD2 (5 bases). V was clipped by 1 base and J by 2 bases, with 15 bases between them. The germline CDR1 and CDR2 sequences are LGHNA and YNFKEQ. This CDR3 contains 17 residues.

This chain uses TRBV5-1 with TRBJ2-5; 14 nucleotides line up with TRBD2. This CDR3 region has 16 residues. V lost 4 bases to trimming and J lost 5 bases; unmatched junction nucleotides: 7. Germline V CDR1 and CDR2: SGHRS, YFSETQ. The DNA for the CDR3 is TGCGCCAGCAGCGGCGGGACTAGCGGGAGATGGGAGACCCAGTACTTC. It codes for CASSGGTSGRWETQYF.

The chain is built from TRBV10-3 and TRBJ2-7; 9 bases are shared with TRBD2. With 11 bases clipped from V and 5 bases from J, the junction kept 7 bases outside the gene matches. Germline CDR1 and CDR2: ENHRY and SYGVKD. The CDR3 runs 12 residues. The CDR3 protein is CAARTSVNEQYF. CDR3 DNA sequence: TGTGCCGCCAGGACTAGCGTCAACGAGCAGTACTTC.

This chain uses TRBV7-9 with TRBJ2-7; TRBD2 aligns across 7 bases. Trimming took 5 bases from V and 3 from J; bases not matched to a gene: 7. Germline loops: CDR1 SEHNR, CDR2 FQNEAQ (reference sequence). The CDR3 covers 14 residues. CDR3 DNA: TGTGCCAGCAGCCGGACTAGGGAGGGCTACGAGCAGTACTTC. This gives the protein CASSRTREGYEQYF.

The chain carries TRBV5-1 and TRBJ2-3; D not certain. Trimming left V 3 bases short and J 6 bases short, with 11 bases between. Germline V gene data show CDR1 as SGHRS and CDR2 as YFSETQ. This CDR3 region has 13 residues. DNA of the CDR3: TGCGCCAGCAGCTCCGAGTACTGGGATACGCAGTATTTT. Its protein product is CASSSEYWDTQYF.

This clone was observed a handful of times. The V call is TRBV5-5, the J call TRBJ1-5, with D possibly being TRBD1 (5 bases). Germline V gives CDR1 SGHKS, CDR2 YYEKEE (reference sequence). Trimming cost V 2 bases and J 3 bases, with 18 bases left between them. This CDR3 region has 17 residues. The CDR3 sequence: CASSFTPIDRNNQPQHF. CDR3 nucleotides: TGTGCCAGCAGCTTTACCCCTATAGACAGAAACAATCAGCCCCAGCATTTT.